Listed below are T cell receptor delta chains from one sample, sequenced in a study of delta chains in infants with herpesvirus infections. TCRdb used CATT to re-call clones from the RT-PCR reads. Of about 1,100 delta-chain clones listed, approximately 31% are singletons. The source was peripheral blood, collected at time point 3 of longitudinal follow-up. Receptor source: a human donor who was a Ugandan infant, either HIV-exposed or HIV-unexposed (not recorded which). Both conserved end residues are trimmed from each CDR3.

v_gene	j_gene	CDR3aa
TRDV1	TRDJ1	ALGEDLCQALGDTPYTDKLI
TRDV1	TRDJ1	ALGDRRPSYSLTWGIRTGPLSTDKLI
TRDV2	TRDJ2	ACDTILGGFHLTAQLF
TRDV2	TRDJ1	ACDTLRRDTDKLI
TRDV1	TRDJ1	ALGEPPLRRDHTDKLI
TRDV1	TRDJ2	ALGEPAFLKRPGSRRTAQLF
TRDV1	TRDJ1	ALGEGGRRDKLI
TRDV2	TRDJ1	ACDLLGTYTDKLT
TRDV1	TRDJ1	ALASYGIYLHKNTDKLI
TRDV1	TRDJ1	ALGAPPILRGSYTDKLI
TRDV2	TRDJ1	ACDTVGIPTDKLI
TRDV2	TRDJ2	ACDTVVLGDTRGAQLF
TRDV2	TRDJ1	ACDTVWRGLDTDKLI
TRDV1	TRDJ1	ALGELFLLGDSPKKLI
TRDV1	TRDJ1	ALGEGFPFRYWGSPYTDKLI
TRDV1	TRDJ1	ALGEESKWGFYTDKLI
TRDV2	TRDJ3	ACDSGDLGGPGRGSWDTRQMF
TRDV2	TRDJ1	ACDTLSTLGDRGDDKLI
TRDV1	TRDJ1	ALGTMHLGYPGKLI
TRDV2	TRDJ1	ACDTLRTTLGERPYTDKLI
TRDV1	TRDJ2	ALGELSCTGDATLTAQLF
TRDV1	TRDJ1	ALGEGPRGIREDKLI
TRDV1	TRDJ1	ALGDLFLPLGVYTDKLI
TRAV38-2/DV8	TRDJ1	AYIGILCLSDKLI
TRDV3	TRDJ1	ACDTVGPVTGGYSGDKLI
TRDV1	TRDJ1	ALGEARLGLWWGIRWCTDKLI
TRAV29/DV5	TRDJ1	AASACKGSTDKLI
TRDV1	TRDJ1	ALGEPPLLGDYTSSTDKLI
TRDV1	TRDJ1	ALGEWVYPAYTDKLI
TRDV2	TRDJ1	ACDALWDYTDKLI
TRDV2	TRDJ1	ACDTVGGGYASTDKLI
TRAV38-2/DV8	TRDJ1	AYRGLPPYWGMARTDKLI
TRDV1	TRDJ1	ALGNLPRYWGCHTDKLI
TRDV1	TRDJ1	ALGELSFLRRSYWGILKLI
TRAV29/DV5	TRDJ1	AARVGATRDWGILHPYTDKLI
TRDV1	TRDJ3	ALGIVHCTGGTLWSWDTRQMF
TRDV3	TRDJ1	ATSVHKLI
TRDV1	TRDJ1	ALGESRYWAYTDKLI
TRAV14/DV4	TRDJ1	AMREGSLGETYKLI
TRDV2	TRDJ1	ACDTVATRPDDKLI
TRDV2	TRDJ1	ACDPLGTGGVTDKLI
TRDV1	TRDJ1	ALGDLLDPPYWGSDKLI
TRDV1	TRDJ2	ALGKGPWGEAAWGIILTAQLF
TRDV1	TRDJ1	ALGESPGGYALTDKLI
TRDV1	TRDJ1	ALGAPPILRGSYTDKLI
TRDV1	TRDJ1	ALGELTYWGSPTDKLI
TRAV29/DV5	TRDJ1	ASGTPYWGIGKLI
TRDV1	TRDJ1	ALGDPPWVFPPSLGDYDKLI
TRDV1	TRDJ1	ALGPLPTGDTEDTDKLI
TRDV2	TRDJ3	ACDPLLGDTAWDTRQMF
TRDV2	TRDJ1	ACDPIPTRPGGNTDKLI
TRDV2	TRDJ1	ACDTGGIPDKLI
TRDV2	TRDJ1	ACDTLGQRRGTDKLI
TRDV1	TRDJ1	ALGEKGRGSYTDKLI
TRDV2	TRDJ1	ACDYVGADKLI
TRDV1	TRDJ1	ALGEFRGSGDQNGTDKLI
TRDV2	TRDJ1	ACHGVGGEKTDKLI
TRDV2	TRDJ2	ACDTWGTAQLF
TRDV1	TRDJ1	ALGELGSLRCGTGGYPHLKLI